The sequence of this T cell receptor (beta chain) was determined in a study of CD8 T cells in ankylosing spondylitis. Findings and limits, study-wide: Among TCR beta sequences, a motif of 7 to 9 highly homologous variants appeared characteristic of ankylosing spondylitis blood. Some of these motif variants have turned up before, in reports on reactive arthritis synovial fluid and blood. As reported, disease-linked clones showed significant enrichment in matched ankylosing spondylitis synovial fluid.

Quantitative 5'-RACE with molecular barcodes was used to make the TCR beta libraries. MiXCR was run by TCRdb on the 5' RACE reads, yielding one entry per CDR3 protein. The table shows approximately 88,000 distinct CDR3 sequences, with 8.8% occurring only once. J gave up 3 bases and V 9 bases, and 12 bases lay outside the gene matches. The CDR3 is made up of 16 amino acids. CDR1 and CDR2 (germline): KGHDR, SFDVKD. This clonotype was recorded many times. Its antigen is not identified. This sequence was found in a male donor with ankylosing spondylitis or in good health (not recorded which). The rearrangement uses TRBV24-1 and TRBJ1-4; 7 bases match TRBD1. Sequenced input: blood, either unsorted or a sorted T cell fraction (not recorded which). CDR3 protein: CATLVSPRGPNEKLFF. The CDR3 nucleotides are TGTGCCACCCTGGTATCACCGAGGGGGCCTAATGAAAAACTGTTTTTT.